A selection of T cell receptor beta chains follows, all from one sample in a study of blood T cell repertoires in COVID-19. This table comes from immunoSEQ multiplex PCR, and its TCRdb copy is limited to in-frame clones, with some not included. The table lists about 170,000 clones, approximately 89% of them singletons. Sequenced material: peripheral blood. Source of these receptors: a man aged 65 to 85 with acute or convalescent COVID-19. The conserved cysteine and the conserved F or W are not part of the CDR3 here.

j_call v_call cdr3_aa
TRBJ2-3 TRBV12-5 ASDVGLAVTDTQY
TRBJ2-3 TRBV6-5 ASHTRTGQTDTQY
TRBJ1-6 TRBV11-2 ASSLTGKDSPLH
TRBJ2-7 TRBV4-3 ASSQVAPTSEQY
TRBJ1-6 TRBV27 ASSFGTGEVRLH
TRBJ2-1 TRBV3-1/TRBV3-2 ASSLMTSGGAWQF
TRBJ1-2 TRBV2 ASSPTGTDGYT
TRBJ2-1 TRBV10-1 ASSLTVNNEQF
TRBJ2-1 TRBV7-7 ASSPVAGRYNEQF
TRBJ2-7 TRBV10-3 AISGGANYEQY
TRBJ1-2 TRBV28 ASSMDTGYGYT
TRBJ2-7 TRBV4-1 ASSQSFPVRDYEQY
TRBJ2-1 TRBV9 ASSVAPTGGGDEQF
TRBJ2-1 TRBV6-4 ASSVGAHNEQF
TRBJ2-3 TRBV7-9 ASSPPGISTDTQY
TRBJ1-6 TRBV2 ASLGQGTFSPLH
TRBJ1-3 TRBV2 ASSLEGNSGNTIY
TRBJ1-4 TRBV3-1/TRBV3-2 ASGVRGADEKLF
TRBJ2-4 TRBV19 ASSIAPDTAFD
TRBJ2-7 TRBV9 ASSVGAGDPYEQY
TRBJ2-7 TRBV6-5 ASSYSRAWRAYEQY
TRBJ2-5 TRBV28 ASSWGLAGGETQY
TRBJ1-5 TRBV30 AWSLLQGINQPQH
TRBJ1-1 TRBV29-1 SVGSQMNTEAF
TRBJ1-2 TRBV4-1 ATSVTENYGYT
TRBJ1-2 TRBV7-9 ASSFTVYGYT
TRBJ1-2 TRBV28 ASSVDRGARSYT
TRBJ1-6 TRBV7-9 ASSTGTNRYSPLH
TRBJ2-2 TRBV10-3 AITRLLNGELF
TRBJ2-1 TRBV12-3/TRBV12-4 ASSLGGEQF
TRBJ2-2 TRBV7-3 ASSLRTDGGELF
TRBJ2-3 TRBV4-1 ASSQEGLAGGLDTQY
TRBJ2-1 TRBV21-1 ASSKVRPLLAGVNPPVDEQF
TRBJ2-1 TRBV9 ASSVARLALYNEQF
TRBJ1-1 TRBV9 ASSVHRGDTEAF
TRBJ1-2 TRBV7-9 ASSAAAQGLNYGYT
TRBJ1-5 TRBV12-3/TRBV12-4 ASSETGDQPQH
TRBJ1-2 TRBV2 ASSETGQGGYT
TRBJ2-6 TRBV2 ASSWAGPGANVLT
TRBJ1-5 TRBV29-1 SVVLSGYSNQPQH
TRBJ1-4 TRBV5-1 ASGGRPNEKLF
TRBJ2-4 TRBV2 ASSDRAGRAKNIQY
TRBJ2-3 TRBV6-1 ASSADRGGPPGADTQY
TRBJ1-2 TRBV7-7 ASSPDSYREGGYT
TRBJ1-3 TRBV2 ASRAGTGGVRRNTIY
TRBJ1-2 TRBV5-1 ASSLSGTTNYGYT
TRBJ1-1 TRBV29-1 SETGGLNTEAF
TRBJ2-3 TRBV14 ASSSLLRGTDTQY
TRBJ1-5 TRBV2 ASTFQGATNQPQH
TRBJ1-1 TRBV7-3 ASSSGTGGTEAF
TRBJ2-1 TRBV5-4 ASSSTGTSSGEQF
TRBJ2-2 TRBV24-1 ATSDTRRTAGTGELF